A single sample is the source of the 22 T cell receptor beta chains below, sequenced in a study of blood T cell repertoires in COVID-19. Clones were sequenced by immunoSEQ multiplex PCR, and TCRdb holds only the in-frame ones, with some missing. The table shows under 65,000 clones, with approximately 80% occurring only once. Sample: peripheral blood. The receptor source for this set is a woman aged 55-75 years with acute or convalescent COVID-19.

The gene calls are TRBV30 and TRBJ2-3; 13 bases map to TRBD2. V dropped 3 bases and J dropped 5; count of bases not matched to a gene: 5. This CDR3 spans 15 amino acids. Germline V CDR1 and CDR2: GTSNPN, SVGIG (reference sequence). CDR3: CAWSQLAGGQDTQYF. CDR3 coding DNA: TGTGCCTGGAGCCAACTAGCGGGGGGGCAAGATACGCAGTATTTT. Full variable domain (missing parts from reference TRBV30 and TRBJ2-3): SQTIHQWPATLVQPVGSPLSLECTVEGTSNPNLYWYRQAAGRGLQLLFYSVGIGQISSEVPQNLSASRPQDRQFILSSKKLLLSDSGFYLCAWSQLAGGQDTQYFGPGTRLTVL.

This clone was detected only once. The V call is TRBV19, the J call TRBJ1-1, with 8 nucleotides matching TRBD1. Trimming cost V 4 bases and J 4 bases; bases outside gene matches: 14. The CDR3 is 17 residues long. Germline V CDR1 and CDR2: LNHDA, SQIVND (reference sequence). The CDR3 loop is CASSTDRGVGMSTEAFF. The CDR3, as DNA: TGTGCCAGTAGTACCGACAGGGGAGTCGGGATGAGCACTGAAGCTTTCTTT. Together with reference TRBV19 and TRBJ1-1, the CDR3 gives the full variable domain: DGGITQSPKYLFRKEGQNVTLSCEQNLNHDAMYWYRQDPGQGLRLIYYSQIVNDFQKGDIAEGYSVSREKKESFPLTVTSAQKNPTAFYLCASSTDRGVGMSTEAFFGQGTRLTVV.

This chain uses TRBV7-2 with TRBJ1-2; D perhaps matches TRBD1 (5 bases). From germline, CDR1 is SGHTA and CDR2 FQGNSA. There are 14 residues in the CDR3. Trimming shortened V by 1 base and J by 4 bases, and 10 bases separated the two germline ends. CDR3 loop: CASSLVGALYGYTF. In DNA form, the CDR3 reads TGTGCCAGCAGCTTAGTTGGGGCTCTCTATGGCTACACCTTC. Using reference TRBV7-2 and TRBJ1-2 for the parts outside the CDR3, the full variable domain is GAGVSQSPSNKVTEKGKDVELRCDPISGHTALYWYRQSLGQGLEFLIYFQGNSAPDKSGLPSDRFSAERTGGSVSTLTIQRTQQEDSAVYLCASSLVGALYGYTFGSGTRLTVV.

In DNA form, the CDR3 reads TGTGCCAGCAGCCACACAGGGATGAGCTCCTACAATGAGCAGTTCTTC. This codes for CASSHTGMSSYNEQFF. The rearrangement links TRBV28 to TRBJ2-1; D may be TRBD1 (6 bases). The V gene lost 6 bases and the J gene lost 0 bases, with 15 bases spanning the gap. Germline values: CDR1 MDHEN, CDR2 SYDVKM. The CDR3 length is 16 residues.

The CDR3: CASSSGSNEQFF. CDR3 sequence (DNA): TGTGCCAGCAGCTCCGGGTCCAATGAGCAGTTCTTC. The rearrangement joins TRBV7-9 to TRBJ2-1; D is ambiguous. This CDR3 has 12 residues. Trimming took off 4 bases at V and 6 bases at J, with 7 bases between the two ends. The germline CDR1 and CDR2 sequences are SEHNR and FQNEAQ (reference sequence).

The chain combines TRBV27 with TRBJ1-2; D might be TRBD1 (5 bases). V lost 2 bases, J lost 4 bases, and 11 bases lay in between. The CDR3 extends over 14 amino acids. Germline V gene sequence: CDR1 MNHEY, CDR2 SMNVEV (reference sequence). CDR3 bases: TGTGCCAGCAGTTTAGCCAGGGTGGGCTATGGCTACACCTTC. It is translated as CASSLARVGYGYTF.

This chain connects TRBV7-2 to TRBJ1-2; 9 nucleotides agree with TRBD1. The CDR3 has 14 amino acids. Germline V gene sequence: CDR1 SGHTA, CDR2 FQGNSA. The junction had 4 bases not matched to a gene; V was cut back by 4 bases and J by 4 bases. The CDR3 DNA is TGTGCCAGCAGCTCAGACAGGGGGTCCTATGGCTACACCTTC. Protein product: CASSSDRGSYGYTF.

The chain links TRBV5-6 to TRBJ1-4; 7 nucleotides line up with TRBD1. The CDR3 covers 15 residues. Germline CDR1 reads SGHDT; CDR2 reads YYEEEE. Losses at the gene ends were 0 bases for V and 7 bases for J; bases not matched to a gene: 6. The CDR3 bases are TGTGCCAGCAGCTTGGGGGGCAGGACAGGTGAAAAACTGTTTTTT. Amino acids: CASSLGGRTGEKLFF.

The V gene is TRBV5-1, the J gene TRBJ1-1; 9 bases align to TRBD1. CDR3 length: 15 residues. Germline lookup yields CDR1 SGHRS and CDR2 YFSETQ. Trimming at V came to 5 bases and at J to 4 bases, leaving 9 bases not matched to a gene. The CDR3 DNA reads TGCGCCAGCAGGCAAACAGGGGGCTCCGTCACTGAAGCTTTCTTT. Residues: CASRQTGGSVTEAFF.

The chain links TRBV2 to TRBJ1-1; D gene uncertain. Trimming removed 5 bases at V and 0 bases at J, with 16 bases between. CDR3 length: 16 residues. From germline, CDR1 is SNHLY and CDR2 FYNNEI. The CDR3 is CASSPNFMYLNTEAFF. The CDR3 nucleotides are TGTGCCAGCAGTCCAAACTTCATGTATCTGAACACTGAAGCTTTCTTT. The entire variable domain, with the rest obtained from reference TRBV2 and TRBJ1-1, is as follows: EPEVTQTPSHQVTQMGQEVILRCVPISNHLYFYWYRQILGQKVEFLVSFYNNEISEKSEIFDDQFSVERPDGSNFTLKIRSTKLEDSAMYFCASSPNFMYLNTEAFFGQGTRLTVV.

This chain connects TRBV3-1 (or the pseudogene TRBV3-2) to TRBJ1-2; D gene ambiguous. The germline V gene has CDR1 LGHDT and CDR2 YNNKEL (reference sequence). The CDR3 consists of 14 residues. V lost 3 bases and J lost 6, with 14 bases in between. CDR3 sequence: CASSHLRQRNGYTF. The CDR3, as DNA: TGTGCCAGCAGCCATCTCAGGCAACGTAATGGCTACACCTTC.

The CDR3 region is CASSVGVRATNEKLFF. CDR3 nucleotides: TGTGCCAGCAGCGTAGGAGTTCGAGCAACTAATGAAAAACTGTTTTTT. The V gene is TRBV9, the J gene TRBJ1-4; no definite D call. Germline lookup yields CDR1 SGDLS and CDR2 YYNGEE. The V gene lost 0 bases and the J gene lost 0 bases, with 9 bases spanning the gap. This CDR3 region has 16 residues.

The rearrangement uses TRBV4-1 and TRBJ2-3, with 8 bases that match TRBD2. This CDR3 spans 15 amino acids. CDR1 MGHRA and CDR2 YSYEKL come from the germline V gene. J was trimmed by 5 bases and V by 1 base; bases with no gene match: 5. In DNA form, the CDR3 reads TGCGCCAGCAGCCAAGTGGCGGGGGGTATAGATACGCAGTATTTT. It specifies CASSQVAGGIDTQYF.

The J gene is TRBJ2-7, the V gene TRBV7-2, with a possible D match to TRBD2 (6 bases). This CDR3 region has 14 residues. Germline V gene data show CDR1 as SGHTA and CDR2 as FQGNSA. Deletions cut 1 base from V and 0 bases from J, with 7 bases between. CDR3: CASSLGRGSYEQYF. The CDR3 DNA follows: TGTGCCAGCAGCTTAGGGCGGGGCTCCTACGAGCAGTACTTC. Based on the CDR3 plus reference TRBV7-2 and TRBJ2-7, the full variable domain is GAGVSQSPSNKVTEKGKDVELRCDPISGHTALYWYRQSLGQGLEFLIYFQGNSAPDKSGLPSDRFSAERTGGSVSTLTIQRTQQEDSAVYLCASSLGRGSYEQYFGPGTRLTVT.

Only a few counts were recorded for this clone. The chain uses TRBV19 and TRBJ1-6; D perhaps matches TRBD1 (6 bases). Trimming removed 5 bases from V and 6 bases from J, with 14 bases in between. CDR1 and CDR2 (germline): LNHDA, SQIVND (reference sequence). The CDR3 contains 15 residues. CDR3 protein: CASSVQTGANSPLHF. The CDR3, as DNA: TGTGCCAGTAGTGTTCAGACAGGCGCTAATTCACCCCTCCACTTT.

The V gene is TRBV28, the J gene TRBJ1-4, with D possibly being TRBD1 (6 bases). The CDR3 length is 14 residues. Looked up from germline, CDR1 is MDHEN and CDR2 is SYDVKM. V gave up 5 bases and J gave up 7 bases, with 14 bases separating them. CDR3 nucleotides: TGTGCCAGCAGTCGCAGGACAGCTCGTGAAAAACTGTTTTTT. Translated, it gives CASSRRTAREKLFF.

The chain links TRBV6-5 to TRBJ2-1; D gene uncertain. V was shortened by 10 bases and J by 7 bases, with 11 bases between the two germline ends. Germline V lookup: CDR1 MNHEY, CDR2 SVGAGI. The length of the CDR3 is 11 residues. The CDR3 bases are TGTGCCAACAGCCGCGTAAATGAGCAGTTCTTC. It translates to CANSRVNEQFF.

This chain links TRBV24-1 with TRBJ1-5, with D unresolved. Germline CDR1 reads KGHDR; CDR2 reads SFDVKD. This CDR3 region has 14 residues. V lost 4 bases and J 0 bases, leaving 6 bases between the germline ends. CDR3 loop: CATSELDSNQPQHF. The DNA of the CDR3 is TGTGCCACCAGTGAACTTGATAGCAATCAGCCCCAGCATTTT.

This clone has just one count. V is TRBV11-3 and J is TRBJ1-5, with D tentatively TRBD1 (6 bases). Germline lookup yields CDR1 SGHNT and CDR2 YENEEA. Trimming left V 1 base short and J 4 bases short, with 20 bases between. The CDR3 is made up of 18 amino acids. This CDR3 reads CASSLAAPAGVLNQPQHF. In DNA, the CDR3 is TGTGCCAGCAGCTTAGCCGCCCCGGCAGGGGTATTAAATCAGCCCCAGCATTTT. The variable domain in full, completed from reference TRBV11-3 and TRBJ1-5, reads EAGVVQSPRYKIIEKKQPVAFWCNPISGHNTLYWYLQNLGQGPELLIRYENEEAVDDSQLPKDRFSAERLKGVDSTLKIQPAELGDSAVYLCASSLAAPAGVLNQPQHFGDGTRLSIL.

This clone was seen a handful of times. This rearrangement joins TRBV9 to TRBJ2-2; tentative D call: TRBD2 (5 bases). Trimming removed 4 bases at V and 6 bases at J, with 13 bases between. There are 14 residues in the CDR3. CDR1 and CDR2 (germline): SGDLS, YYNGEE. This CDR3 reads CASSPGVAPGELFF. The DNA for the CDR3 is TGTGCCAGCAGCCCCGGGGTCGCCCCCGGGGAGCTGTTTTTT. Looking up the rest from reference TRBV9 and TRBJ2-2 gives the full variable domain: DSGVTQTPKHLITATGQRVTLRCSPRSGDLSVYWYQQSLDQGLQFLIQYYNGEERAKGNILERFSAQQFPDLHSELNLSSLELGDSALYFCASSPGVAPGELFFGEGSRLTVL.

The genes are TRBV19 and TRBJ1-5; TRBD1 matches 7 bases. The germline V gene has CDR1 LNHDA and CDR2 SQIVND (reference sequence). This CDR3 comprises 14 residues. J was trimmed by 0 bases and V by 7 bases; bases with no gene match: 3. Written as DNA, the CDR3 is TGTGCCAGTATTAGGACAGGTAGCAATCAGCCCCAGCATTTT. Amino acids: CASIRTGSNQPQHF.

V gene TRBV5-5 combines with J gene TRBJ1-2; D perhaps matches TRBD1 (5 bases). V was cut by 0 bases and J by 2 bases, with 23 bases left in between. CDR1 and CDR2 from the germline V gene are SGHKS and YYEKEE (reference sequence). The CDR3 sequence is 19 residues long. This CDR3 is CASSLAGRTLGVGNYGYTF. The CDR3 nucleotides read TGTGCCAGCAGCTTGGCGGGTCGGACCCTAGGGGTAGGCAACTATGGCTACACCTTC.